This T cell receptor beta chain emerged from a study of blood T cell repertoires in COVID-19. In the study overall: The analysed material was cDNA or gDNA that came from T cells, B-cell-depleted T cells, or PBMCs.

Generated by immunoSEQ multiplex PCR, the TCRdb table keeps only in-frame clones and is missing some. The data show more than 200,000 clones, 70% to 90% seen once. Germline CDR1 SQVTM, CDR2 ANQGSEA. Between the trimmed V and J ends, which lost 4 bases and 2 bases, there was a span of 14 bases. The length of the CDR3 is 14 residues. The TCR was taken from an older woman with COVID-19, enrolled during active disease. The chain recombines TRBV29-1 with TRBJ1-2, with D possibly being TRBD1 (5 bases). Sequencing input: peripheral blood. The CDR3 region has the DNA TGCAGCGTTGCGAGCTCGGGGGGAAACTATGGCTACACCTTC. It yields the protein CSVASSGGNYGYTF.